This T cell receptor (beta chain) emerged from a study of shared clonotypes between healthy human individuals. Looking at the study overall: Per donor, CD8 memory used one plate, CD8 naive used two, CD4 memory used three and CD4 naive used three.

This clone was observed a few times. The target antigen is unknown. Regarding the study as a whole: It was observed that 5% to 6.5% of naive CD4 clonotypes were shared across several donors. A reduction in generation probabilities was seen for non-shared clonotypes relative to those shared by all four donors. Owing to a small donor count, the genetic and exposure-history diversity represented was limited.

Positively selected for CCR7, the CD45RO-negative cells used as naive CD8 cells excluded terminally differentiated effector memory CD45RA+ cells. CDR1 and CDR2 (germline): SEHNR, FQNEAQ (reference sequence). V gave up 5 bases and J gave up 4 bases, with 14 bases separating them. The CDR3 is 14 amino acids. The data were produced by immunoSEQ multiplex PCR, yet TCRdb's version contains in-frame clones alone and is incomplete. This sample has nearly 600,000 clones, with nearly 97% found just once. The J gene is TRBJ1-2, the V gene TRBV7-9; TRBD1 might be the D (5 bases). The receptor was derived from a woman in her twenties or thirties in good health. The sequenced material came from naive CD8+ T cells sorted from blood. CDR3 loop: CASSGGTPFYGYTF. The CDR3 DNA follows: TGTGCCAGCAGCGGAGGGACGCCGTTCTATGGCTACACCTTC. Using reference TRBV7-9 and TRBJ1-2 for the parts outside the CDR3, the full variable domain is DTGVSQNPRHKITKRGQNVTFRCDPISEHNRLYWYRQTLGQGPEFLTYFQNEAQLEKSRLLSDRFSAERPKGSFSTLEIQRTEQGDSAMYLCASSGGTPFYGYTFGSGTRLTVV.